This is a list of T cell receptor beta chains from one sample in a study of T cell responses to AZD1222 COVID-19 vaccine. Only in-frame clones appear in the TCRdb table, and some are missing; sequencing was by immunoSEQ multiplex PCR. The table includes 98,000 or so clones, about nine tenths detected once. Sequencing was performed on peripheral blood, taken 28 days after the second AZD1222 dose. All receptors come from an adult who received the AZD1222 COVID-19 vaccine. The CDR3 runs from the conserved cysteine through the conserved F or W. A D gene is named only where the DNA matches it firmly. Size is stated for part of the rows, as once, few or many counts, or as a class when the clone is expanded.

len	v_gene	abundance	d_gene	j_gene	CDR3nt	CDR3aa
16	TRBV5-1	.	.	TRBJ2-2	TGCGCCAGCAGCTCGGAACCTCACGCGAACACCGGGGAGCTGTTTTTT	CASSSEPHANTGELFF
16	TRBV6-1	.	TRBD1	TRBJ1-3	TGTGCCAGCAGTGGCCTACAGGGGCTAAGGTTGAACACCATATATTTT	CASSGLQGLRLNTIYF
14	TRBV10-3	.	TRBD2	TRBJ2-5	TGTGCCATCAGTTCACTAGCGGGAGTAGAGACCCAGTACTTC	CAISSLAGVETQYF
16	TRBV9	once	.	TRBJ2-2	TGTGCCAGCAGCCCCGAGGAGGGGCGGAGTACCGGGGAGCTGTTTTTT	CASSPEEGRSTGELFF
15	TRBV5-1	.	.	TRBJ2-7	TGCGCCAGCAGCTTCGAAATTTGGCAGAAAAACGAGCAGTACTTC	CASSFEIWQKNEQYF
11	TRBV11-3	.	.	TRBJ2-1	TGTGCCAGCAGCCAATACAATGAGCAGTTCTTC	CASSQYNEQFF
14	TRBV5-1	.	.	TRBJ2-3	TGCGCCAGCAGCTTGGCGGCGCCCACAGATACGCAGTATTTT	CASSLAAPTDTQYF
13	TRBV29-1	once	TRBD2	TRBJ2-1	TGCAGCGTTGAAGCGGGACTAGCTAATGAGCAGTTCTTC	CSVEAGLANEQFF
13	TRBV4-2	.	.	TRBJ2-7	TGTGCCAGCGAAGCGGAGGAAGGCTACGAGCAGTACTTC	CASEAEEGYEQYF
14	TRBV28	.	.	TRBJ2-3	TGTGCCAGCCGGGATACCTCGGGCACAGATACGCAGTATTTT	CASRDTSGTDTQYF
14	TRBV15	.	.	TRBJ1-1	TGTGCCACCAGCAGAGTGGGGGACGGCACTGAAGCTTTCTTT	CATSRVGDGTEAFF
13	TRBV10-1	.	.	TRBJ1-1	TGCGCCAGCAGCAGCGATAAGAACACTGAAGCTTTCTTT	CASSSDKNTEAFF
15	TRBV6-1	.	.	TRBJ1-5	TGTGCCAGCAGTGAAAACGGAGGGGGCAATCAGCCCCAGCATTTT	CASSENGGGNQPQHF
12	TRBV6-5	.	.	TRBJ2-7	TGTGCCAGCAGGAGTAGGGGGTACGAGCAGTACTTC	CASRSRGYEQYF
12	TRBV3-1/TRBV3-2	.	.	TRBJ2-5	TGTGCCAGCCAACCTAGTGGGGAGACCCAGTACTTC	CASQPSGETQYF
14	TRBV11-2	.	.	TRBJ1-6	TGTGCCAGCAGCTTCTCAGGGGACAATTCACCCCTCCACTTT	CASSFSGDNSPLHF
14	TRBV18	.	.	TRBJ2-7	TGTGCCAGCTCACACGGGACGGAAATCTACGAGCAGTACTTC	CASSHGTEIYEQYF
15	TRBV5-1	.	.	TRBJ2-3	TGCGCCAGCAGCTTGGGAGGGGTGCGCACAGATACGCAGTATTTT	CASSLGGVRTDTQYF
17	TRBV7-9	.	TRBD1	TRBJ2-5	TGTGCCAGCAGCCTCCGGGACAGGGGGCGCAGTAAAGAGACCCAGTACTTC	CASSLRDRGRSKETQYF
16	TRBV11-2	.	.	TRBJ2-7	TGTGCCAGCAGCTTAGAACCGGGCCTACTGTCCCGGGAGCAGTACTTC	CASSLEPGLLSREQYF